This T cell receptor beta chain was retrieved from a study of T cell repertoires in cytomegalovirus infection. This clonotype was seen repeatedly, ten times or more. TCRdb passed the reads through MiXCR, listing each CDR3 protein once. The sample comprises approximately 250,000 distinct CDR3 sequences, roughly an eighth of which are singletons, and approximately 1.6% rests with the top ten. The CDR3 is 15 amino acids. CDR1 is SGHTA and CDR2 is FQGNSA in the germline V gene. Deletions cut 4 bases from V and 2 bases from J, with 12 bases between. The chain uses TRBV7-2 and TRBJ1-3; weak D call: TRBD1 (5 bases). The TCR originated in a human donor in good health (CMV status not recorded). Some clones in this sample may be carry-over from other donors' samples. Sample: PBMCs. Here the CDR3 DNA reads TGTGCCAGCAGCTCAGGGATGGGAACTGGAAACACCATATATTTT. Amino acid sequence: CASSSGMGTGNTIYF.